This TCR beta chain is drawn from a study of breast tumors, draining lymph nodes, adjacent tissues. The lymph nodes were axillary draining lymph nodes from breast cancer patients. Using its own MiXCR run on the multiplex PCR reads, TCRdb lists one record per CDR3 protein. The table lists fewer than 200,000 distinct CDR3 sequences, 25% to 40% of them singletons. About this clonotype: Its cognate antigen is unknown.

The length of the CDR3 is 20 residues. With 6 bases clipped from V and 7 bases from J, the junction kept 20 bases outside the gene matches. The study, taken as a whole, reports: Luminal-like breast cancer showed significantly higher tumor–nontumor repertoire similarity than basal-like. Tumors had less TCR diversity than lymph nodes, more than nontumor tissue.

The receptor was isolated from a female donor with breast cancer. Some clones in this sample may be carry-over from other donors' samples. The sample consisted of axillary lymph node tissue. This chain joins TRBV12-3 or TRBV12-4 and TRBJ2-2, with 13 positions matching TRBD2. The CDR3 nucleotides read TGTGCCAGCAGCCCAGATGGTAGGGGAACTAGCGGGGGGGCCTACGGGGAGCTGTTTTTT. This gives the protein CASSPDGRGTSGGAYGELFF.